This entry describes one T cell receptor beta chain. This sample was taken from a study of blood T cell repertoires in COVID-19. Study-wide background: Some COVID-19 samples were acute and others convalescent; all came from the United States, Italy and Spain.

Source study methods: Using reference gene primer amplification, nucleated cell counts were estimated. Here immunoSEQ multiplex PCR was the method, and the copy in TCRdb shows in-frame clones only, minus some. The V and J calls and clone size are taken from that table; D and trimming were inferred from the DNA. The table lists roughly 30,000 clones, 93% of them singletons. The clonotype comes from a human donor in a cohort sampled during active COVID-19. What was sequenced was peripheral blood.

The CDR3 nucleotides are TGCAGCGTCCCGGGACAGGGGGAAAGTCAGCCCCAGCATTTT. Protein product: CSVPGQGESQPQHF. V and J are TRBV29-1 and TRBJ1-5; 11 bases match TRBD1. The CDR3 has 14 amino acids. V gave up 6 bases and J gave up 6 bases; unmatched junction bases: 7. Germline CDR1 is SQVTM and CDR2 is ANQGSEA. The full variable domain, completed using reference TRBV29-1 and TRBJ1-5, is SAVISQKPSRDICQRGTSLTIQCQVDSQVTMMFWYRQQPGQSLTLIATANQGSEATYESGFVIDKFPISRPNLTFSTLTVSNMSPEDSSIYLCSVPGQGESQPQHFGDGTRLSIL.